This is a list of T cell receptor beta chains from one sample in a study of T cell responses to AZD1222 COVID-19 vaccine. Assay used: immunoSEQ multiplex PCR; TCRdb lists only in-frame clones, some missing. The sample yields about 35,000 clones, approximately 84% seen once. The specimen was peripheral blood, collected 28 days after the second AZD1222 dose. These receptor sequences come from an adult who received the AZD1222 COVID-19 vaccine. Both conserved end residues are part of each CDR3. Each record gives: J gene, D gene, clone size, V gene, CDR3 protein, CDR3 DNA. A D gene is named only where the DNA matches it firmly. Clone size is given for some rows only: seen once, a few or many times, or a class if the clone is expanded.

j_gene: TRBJ1-2; d_gene: .; abundance: .; v_gene: TRBV5-1; CDR3aa: CASSLGTIYGYTF; CDR3nt: TGCGCCAGCAGCTTGGGCACCATCTATGGCTACACCTTC
j_gene: TRBJ2-3; d_gene: .; abundance: .; v_gene: TRBV7-2; CDR3aa: CASSLGLDGADTQYF; CDR3nt: TGTGCCAGCAGCTTAGGCCTGGACGGAGCAGATACGCAGTATTTT
j_gene: TRBJ2-1; d_gene: .; abundance: .; v_gene: TRBV9; CDR3aa: CASSVEALNSYNEQFF; CDR3nt: TGTGCCAGCAGCGTAGAGGCACTTAATTCCTACAATGAGCAGTTCTTC
j_gene: TRBJ2-1; d_gene: .; abundance: .; v_gene: TRBV28; CDR3aa: CASNWGYEQFF; CDR3nt: TGTGCCAGTAACTGGGGTTATGAGCAGTTCTTC
j_gene: TRBJ1-1; d_gene: .; abundance: .; v_gene: TRBV5-1; CDR3aa: CASSLDGRSNTEAFF; CDR3nt: TGCGCCAGCAGCTTGGATGGCAGATCGAACACTGAAGCTTTCTTT
j_gene: TRBJ1-4; d_gene: .; abundance: .; v_gene: TRBV6-1; CDR3aa: CASSEGGARDEKLFF; CDR3nt: TGTGCCAGCAGTGAAGGAGGGGCGCGGGATGAAAAACTGTTTTTT
j_gene: TRBJ1-2; d_gene: .; abundance: .; v_gene: TRBV7-9; CDR3aa: CASSPHGADYGYTF; CDR3nt: TGTGCCAGCAGCCCTCACGGGGCAGACTATGGCTACACCTTC
j_gene: TRBJ1-5; d_gene: .; abundance: .; v_gene: TRBV15; CDR3aa: CATSLDSNQPQHF; CDR3nt: TGTGCCACCAGCCTCGATAGCAATCAGCCCCAGCATTTT
j_gene: TRBJ1-3; d_gene: .; abundance: .; v_gene: TRBV30; CDR3aa: CAWSRTGSGNTIYF; CDR3nt: TGTGCCTGGAGCCGTACAGGGTCCGGAAACACCATATATTTT
j_gene: TRBJ2-3; d_gene: TRBD2; abundance: .; v_gene: TRBV9; CDR3aa: CASSVGSGRSTDTQYF; CDR3nt: TGTGCCAGCAGCGTAGGAAGCGGGAGGTCGACAGATACGCAGTATTTT
j_gene: TRBJ1-2; d_gene: .; abundance: .; v_gene: TRBV3-1/TRBV3-2; CDR3aa: CASSQVMGPGYGYTF; CDR3nt: TGTGCCAGCAGCCAAGTCATGGGGCCGGGCTATGGCTACACCTTC
j_gene: TRBJ2-3; d_gene: TRBD2; abundance: .; v_gene: TRBV19; CDR3aa: CASSLGLGADTQYF; CDR3nt: TGTGCCAGTAGTTTGGGACTAGGGGCCGATACGCAGTATTTT
j_gene: TRBJ1-1; d_gene: .; abundance: .; v_gene: TRBV12-3/TRBV12-4; CDR3aa: CASRMNTEAFF; CDR3nt: TGTGCCAGCCGAATGAACACTGAAGCTTTCTTT
j_gene: TRBJ2-7; d_gene: TRBD1; abundance: .; v_gene: TRBV18; CDR3aa: CASSESGTGNNEQYF; CDR3nt: TGTGCCAGCTCAGAAAGCGGGACAGGGAACAACGAGCAGTACTTC
j_gene: TRBJ1-4; d_gene: .; abundance: .; v_gene: TRBV19; CDR3aa: CASSRRGGELGGKLFF; CDR3nt: TGTGCCAGTAGTCGCAGAGGGGGAGAACTGGGGGGAAAACTGTTTTTT
j_gene: TRBJ2-1; d_gene: .; abundance: .; v_gene: TRBV5-1; CDR3aa: CASSFTSVSEQFF; CDR3nt: TGCGCCAGCAGCTTTACTAGTGTGAGTGAGCAGTTCTTC
j_gene: TRBJ1-2; d_gene: .; abundance: .; v_gene: TRBV6-5; CDR3aa: CASRLLGGNYGYTF; CDR3nt: TGTGCCAGCAGGTTACTCGGCGGAAACTATGGCTACACCTTC
j_gene: TRBJ1-4; d_gene: .; abundance: .; v_gene: TRBV4-2; CDR3aa: CASSRPGSGRSSFNEKLFF; CDR3nt: TGTGCCAGCTCTCGACCCGGGTCGGGACGGTCGTCCTTTAATGAAAAACTGTTTTTT
j_gene: TRBJ1-5; d_gene: TRBD1; abundance: .; v_gene: TRBV19; CDR3aa: CASSLRGTGTGGNQPQHF; CDR3nt: TGTGCCAGTAGTCTACGGGGAACCGGGACAGGGGGCAATCAGCCCCAGCATTTT
j_gene: TRBJ2-2; d_gene: .; abundance: .; v_gene: TRBV5-8; CDR3aa: CASSWVPDHTGELFF; CDR3nt: TGTGCCAGCAGCTGGGTCCCAGACCACACCGGGGAGCTGTTTTTT
j_gene: TRBJ2-1; d_gene: .; abundance: .; v_gene: TRBV7-3; CDR3aa: CASSLAPGEQFF; CDR3nt: TGTGCCAGCAGCTTAGCACCAGGTGAGCAGTTCTTC
j_gene: TRBJ2-2; d_gene: .; abundance: .; v_gene: TRBV9; CDR3aa: CASSVGGVNTGELFF; CDR3nt: TGTGCCAGCAGCGTGGGGGGAGTGAACACCGGGGAGCTGTTTTTT
j_gene: TRBJ1-5; d_gene: .; abundance: .; v_gene: TRBV7-9; CDR3aa: CASSLGRFGGGNQPQHF; CDR3nt: TGTGCCAGCAGCTTAGGTCGTTTTGGGGGAGGCAATCAGCCCCAGCATTTT
j_gene: TRBJ1-1; d_gene: .; abundance: .; v_gene: TRBV28; CDR3aa: CASHLVQKNTEAFF; CDR3nt: TGTGCCAGCCACCTTGTACAGAAGAACACTGAAGCTTTCTTT
j_gene: TRBJ2-3; d_gene: .; abundance: once; v_gene: TRBV3-1/TRBV3-2; CDR3aa: CASSQGDGDTQYF; CDR3nt: TGTGCCAGCAGCCAAGGAGACGGGGATACGCAGTATTTT
j_gene: TRBJ1-1; d_gene: .; abundance: .; v_gene: TRBV23-1; CDR3aa: CASSISPGGVNTEAFF; CDR3nt: TGCGCCAGCAGTATCAGTCCCGGGGGGGTGAACACTGAAGCTTTCTTT
j_gene: TRBJ1-2; d_gene: TRBD1; abundance: .; v_gene: TRBV7-9; CDR3aa: CASRPGGGGYTF; CDR3nt: TGTGCCAGCAGACCAGGGGGCGGTGGCTACACCTTC
j_gene: TRBJ2-2; d_gene: TRBD1; abundance: once; v_gene: TRBV15; CDR3aa: CATRKDRGNTGELFF; CDR3nt: TGTGCCACCAGAAAGGACAGGGGGAACACCGGGGAGCTGTTTTTT
j_gene: TRBJ1-2; d_gene: .; abundance: .; v_gene: TRBV30; CDR3aa: CAWTPAGDYGYTF; CDR3nt: TGTGCCTGGACCCCCGCCGGGGACTATGGCTACACCTTC
j_gene: TRBJ1-1; d_gene: .; abundance: few; v_gene: TRBV5-1; CDR3aa: CASSLRGDKYTEAFF; CDR3nt: TGCGCCAGCAGCTTGAGGGGGGACAAGTACACTGAAGCTTTCTTT
j_gene: TRBJ2-1; d_gene: TRBD2; abundance: .; v_gene: TRBV11-3; CDR3aa: CASSPRLAGRDEQFF; CDR3nt: TGTGCCAGCAGCCCGCGACTAGCGGGGCGGGATGAGCAGTTCTTC
j_gene: TRBJ2-2; d_gene: .; abundance: .; v_gene: TRBV4-2; CDR3aa: CASSPYRTNRLF; CDR3nt: TGTGCCAGCAGCCCTTACCGGACGAACCGCCTTTTT
j_gene: TRBJ2-2; d_gene: .; abundance: .; v_gene: TRBV7-8; CDR3aa: CASSSDDLGGELFF; CDR3nt: TGTGCCAGCAGCTCGGACGACTTGGGCGGGGAGCTGTTTTTT
j_gene: TRBJ2-2; d_gene: .; abundance: once; v_gene: TRBV5-4; CDR3aa: CASSRESNTGELFF; CDR3nt: TGTGCCAGCAGCCGGGAGTCGAACACCGGGGAGCTGTTTTTT
j_gene: TRBJ1-5; d_gene: .; abundance: .; v_gene: TRBV5-1; CDR3aa: CASSLTTGSNQPQHF; CDR3nt: TGCGCCAGCAGCCTAACTACAGGTAGCAATCAGCCCCAGCATTTT
j_gene: TRBJ1-6; d_gene: TRBD1; abundance: .; v_gene: TRBV11-1; CDR3aa: CASSRDRGKNSPLHF; CDR3nt: TGTGCCAGCAGCAGGGACAGGGGGAAAAATTCACCCCTCCACTTT
j_gene: TRBJ2-1; d_gene: .; abundance: once; v_gene: TRBV7-3; CDR3aa: CASSLRSGEPYNEQFF; CDR3nt: TGTGCCAGCAGCTTAAGATCAGGGGAGCCCTACAATGAGCAGTTCTTC
j_gene: TRBJ1-1; d_gene: .; abundance: .; v_gene: TRBV12-3/TRBV12-4; CDR3aa: CASSLALDTEAFF; CDR3nt: TGTGCCAGCAGTTTAGCTCTGGACACTGAAGCTTTCTTT
j_gene: TRBJ1-6; d_gene: TRBD1; abundance: .; v_gene: TRBV7-2; CDR3aa: CASSLATDRDSPLHF; CDR3nt: TGTGCCAGCAGCTTAGCGACTGACAGGGATTCACCCCTCCACTTT
j_gene: TRBJ2-6; d_gene: .; abundance: once; v_gene: TRBV5-1; CDR3aa: CASNPGSGANVLTF; CDR3nt: TGCGCCAGCAACCCAGGGTCTGGGGCCAACGTCCTGACTTTC
j_gene: TRBJ2-1; d_gene: TRBD2; abundance: .; v_gene: TRBV11-2; CDR3aa: CASSLELAGGNEQFF; CDR3nt: TGTGCCAGCAGCTTAGAACTAGCGGGAGGCAATGAGCAGTTCTTC
j_gene: TRBJ1-2; d_gene: .; abundance: .; v_gene: TRBV5-1; CDR3aa: CASRSGGGEDGYTF; CDR3nt: TGCGCCAGCAGGTCGGGCGGAGGGGAGGATGGCTACACCTTC
j_gene: TRBJ1-2; d_gene: TRBD1; abundance: .; v_gene: TRBV7-9; CDR3aa: CASSLGTAHGYTF; CDR3nt: TGTGCCAGCAGCCTCGGGACAGCCCATGGCTACACCTTC
j_gene: TRBJ2-7; d_gene: .; abundance: once; v_gene: TRBV21-1; CDR3aa: CASSGAGTAFVDEQYF; CDR3nt: TGTGCCAGCAGCGGGGCTGGGACAGCCTTCGTGGACGAGCAGTACTTC
j_gene: TRBJ2-1; d_gene: .; abundance: .; v_gene: TRBV27; CDR3aa: CASRRPGTNEQFF; CDR3nt: TGTGCCAGCAGAAGACCTGGGACCAATGAGCAGTTCTTC
j_gene: TRBJ1-2; d_gene: TRBD1; abundance: .; v_gene: TRBV24-1; CDR3aa: CATSDWTGRDYGYTF; CDR3nt: TGTGCCACCAGTGACTGGACAGGGAGGGACTATGGCTACACCTTC
j_gene: TRBJ1-1; d_gene: .; abundance: once; v_gene: TRBV30; CDR3aa: CAWSVRTALVEAFF; CDR3nt: TGTGCCTGGAGTGTACGTACAGCATTGGTTGAAGCTTTCTTT
j_gene: TRBJ2-7; d_gene: TRBD1; abundance: few; v_gene: TRBV5-8; CDR3aa: CASSLAGGFVSYEQYF; CDR3nt: TGTGCCAGCAGCTTGGCAGGGGGCTTCGTTTCCTACGAGCAGTACTTC
j_gene: TRBJ1-3; d_gene: .; abundance: .; v_gene: TRBV27; CDR3aa: CASSLSGTGNTIYF; CDR3nt: TGTGCCAGCAGTTTATCTGGGACTGGAAACACCATATATTTT
j_gene: TRBJ2-2; d_gene: .; abundance: .; v_gene: TRBV29-1; CDR3aa: CSVQSQGITGELFF; CDR3nt: TGCAGCGTGCAGAGCCAGGGGATCACCGGGGAGCTGTTTTTT
j_gene: TRBJ1-6; d_gene: .; abundance: .; v_gene: TRBV14; CDR3aa: CASSHLRGNSPLHF; CDR3nt: TGTGCCAGCAGCCACCTAAGGGGAAATTCACCCCTCCACTTT
j_gene: TRBJ2-3; d_gene: .; abundance: .; v_gene: TRBV23-1; CDR3aa: CASSQSLEGNTDTQYF; CDR3nt: TGCGCCAGCAGTCAATCGCTGGAGGGGAATACAGATACGCAGTATTTT
j_gene: TRBJ2-7; d_gene: TRBD1; abundance: .; v_gene: TRBV6-5; CDR3aa: CASSNWDRTSHEQYF; CDR3nt: TGTGCCAGCAGTAACTGGGACAGAACCAGCCACGAGCAGTACTTC
j_gene: TRBJ1-6; d_gene: .; abundance: .; v_gene: TRBV19; CDR3aa: CASSAQDSYNSPLHF; CDR3nt: TGTGCCAGTAGTGCTCAAGACTCCTATAATTCACCCCTCCACTTT
j_gene: TRBJ2-5; d_gene: .; abundance: .; v_gene: TRBV28; CDR3aa: CASSTRALETQYF; CDR3nt: TGTGCCAGCAGTACCCGGGCCTTAGAGACCCAGTACTTC